Below, one TCR beta chain is given with its context. The entry originates in a study of cytomegalovirus exposure and HLA in healthy donors. PCR used 60 Vbeta primers and 13 Jbeta primers. The method was immunoSEQ multiplex PCR; TCRdb's version includes in-frame clones alone and lacks a portion of them. The table shows tens of thousands of clones, with 60% to 80% occurring only once. This CDR3 contains 14 residues. Trimming cost V 4 bases and J 7 bases, with 14 bases left between them. The germline V gene encodes CDR1 MDHEN and CDR2 SYDVKM. This clonotype was obtained from a woman aged 40 to 50 in good health and CMV-seronegative. The V gene is TRBV28, the J gene TRBJ1-5, with a possible D match to TRBD1 (5 bases). Sequenced material: PBMCs. As DNA, the CDR3 is TGTGCCAGCAGTTGGGGGGGAAAGGGCCAGCCCCAGCATTTT. Translating it yields CASSWGGKGQPQHF.